This T cell receptor (beta chain) derives from a study of blood T cell repertoires in COVID-19 (dated by TCRdb to about 2020). For the study in its entirety: Samples covering the acute and convalescent phases of COVID-19 were provided by collaborators in the United States, Italy and Spain. The samples were drawn from the first 160 participants of the ongoing ImmuneRACE study and from some 1,300 subjects provided by 6 global collaborators. The repertoires were made available in a free public database intended to serve as a resource for research on the immune response to SARS-CoV-2. The prospective study material was composed of cDNA or gDNA derived from T cells, B-cell-depleted T cells, or PBMCs. The sample metadata nearly always contained a de-identified subject ID, COVID-19 status, age in years and sex. HLA class I and class II types, where available, came from metadata supplied by the sample provider rather than from assay-based typing. Deeply sampled blood TCRbeta repertoires from subjects exposed to, actively infected with, or recovered from COVID-19 were included in the dataset.

A remark on this clone: It has no known antigen specificity. No quality values exist for individual bases; no much larger clone is one base distant.

Study-level results and caveats: How much clinical and demographic metadata was included differed by source and by participant, and the metadata was provided uncurated.

TCRbeta CDR3 regions were amplified from genomic DNA using the immunoSEQ Assay, a bias-controlled multiplex PCR. The published analysis was carried out like this. The number of nucleated cells in each sample was estimated from the amplification of reference gene primers within the assay. Sequence reads were collapsed and filtered to measure the absolute abundance of every unique TCRbeta CDR3 rearrangement. For each sample, productive Simpson clonality was calculated by taking the square root of Simpson's diversity index across productive rearrangements. TCRdb carries this immuneACCESS record with in-frame sequences only. Its versions omit some clonotypes, under half of them owing to an unresolved V gene in the studies checked, with the rest unexplained. The DNA was the basis for D and trimming; V, J and clone size are from that table. For this sample the table gives around 330,000 clones, of which about nine tenths were detected only once. The biggest ten clones account for 2% to 3% of the sample.

Participants in the prospective study were aged about 18 to 90 years, lived in some 24 United States geographic areas, and enrolled through a virtual design. To assign participants to cohorts, the prospective study relied on clinical history that participants themselves reported in a screening survey and a study questionnaire. For ImmuneRACE Cohort 3, a participant was defined as recovered based on two consecutive negative NP/OP PCR tests, clearance by a healthcare professional, or resolution of symptoms. In the prospective study, mobile phlebotomists collected whole blood, serum and a nasopharyngeal or oropharyngeal swab from each participant. Prospective study participants could optionally give additional blood draws and questionnaires over an approximately 2-month period. Blood samples from the prospective study were shipped frozen or at room temperature prior to DNA extraction. The germline V gene provides CDR1 SGHAT and CDR2 FQNNGV. The CDR3 starts with the cysteine, ends with the phenylalanine, and has 13 residues. Just CDR3 DNA is preserved here, 39 bases in frame from base 1. V gives up 2 bases and J gives up 6 bases, and the segment between their germline ends measures 7 bases.

The material sequenced was PBMCs or T cells enriched from blood (not recorded which). This clonotype originated in a man in his sixties who had recovered from COVID-19. The chain is made from TRBV11-2 and TRBJ2-2; no D gene call is confident. CDR3 reads: CASSLNGPGELFF. The DNA reads TGTGCCAGCAGCTTAAATGGCCCCGGGGAGCTGTTTTTT.